These 27 T cell receptor beta chains were sequenced from one sample in a study of low-dose radiotherapy and immunotherapy resistance in tumors. TRAV- and TRBV-specific primers primed first-strand cDNA, covering alpha and beta chains. It was with a constant-region primer and a V-primer adapter that TCRs were amplified over around 19 PCR cycles. From the reads, TCRdb called clonotypes with MiXCR, one entry per CDR3 protein. The sample yields 9,500 to 14,000 distinct CDR3 sequences, 40% to 65% seen once. These receptors all come from a human donor with advanced metastatic prostate, ovarian, gallbladder or colorectal cancer (not recorded which). This table probably holds off-target reads from a library built for another chain.

The chain uses TRBV30 and TRBJ1-6, with 8 bases that match TRBD1. The CDR3 is made up of 12 amino acids. Germline values: CDR1 GTSNPN, CDR2 SVGIG (reference sequence). The CDR3: CAYTGGNSPLHF. The CDR3, as DNA: TGTGCGTACACAGGGGGGAATTCACCCCTCCACTTT. Filled out from reference TRBV30 and TRBJ1-6, the complete variable domain reads SQTIHQWPATLVQPVGSPLSLECTVEGTSNPNLYWYRQAAGRGLQLLFYSVGIGQISSEVPQNLSASRPQDRQFILSSKKLLLSDSGFYLCAYTGGNSPLHFGNGTRLTVT.

The gene calls are TRBV28 and TRBJ1-2, with D possibly TRBD1 on 6 matching bases. This CDR3 contains 17 residues. CDR1 MDHEN and CDR2 SYDVKM come from the germline V gene. V dropped 3 bases and J dropped 3 bases, with 20 bases sitting between them. The CDR3 loop reads CASSFTHRAGGDYGYTF. The CDR3 DNA follows: TGTGCCAGCAGTTTCACCCACAGGGCGGGGGGAGACTATGGCTACACCTTC.

This clonotype was counted once. The rearrangement joins TRBV6-8 to TRBJ2-3; 10 bases are a match to TRBD1. Germline loops: CDR1 MNHGY, CDR2 SAAAGT. CDR3 length equals 16 residues. With 2 bases clipped from V and 2 bases from J, the junction kept 4 bases outside the gene matches. CDR3 sequence (DNA): TGTGCCAGCAGTTACGCCGGGACAGGGGACACAGATACGCAGTATTTT. Translated, it gives CASSYAGTGDTDTQYF.

This sequence joins TRBV7-3 and TRBJ2-2; D is uncertain. The germline gives CDR1 SGHTA, CDR2 FQGTGA. The CDR3 is 12 residues long. The V end lost 2 bases, the J end lost 4 bases, and 2 bases lay between the germline ends. Written as DNA, the CDR3 is TGTGCCAGCAGCTTATCCACCGGGGAGCTGTTTTTT. Amino acid sequence: CASSLSTGELFF.

The V gene is TRBV28, the J gene TRBJ2-1; D may be TRBD1 (5 bases). The length of the CDR3 is 12 residues. Germline CDR1 is MDHEN and CDR2 is SYDVKM. V was trimmed by 3 bases and J by 8 bases, leaving 8 bases between them. CDR3 DNA sequence: TGTGCCAGCAGTTTTGAAGGGGATGAGCAGTTCTTC. Translated, it gives CASSFEGDEQFF.

This clonotype came up a few times. The chain combines TRBV4-1 with TRBJ1-1, with D hard to call. The CDR3 consists of 14 residues. Germline assignment: CDR1 MGHRA and CDR2 YSYEKL. Trimming shortened V by 1 base and J by 2 bases, and 8 bases separated the two germline ends. Here the CDR3 reads CASSQGVTNTEAFF. Written as DNA, the CDR3 is TGCGCCAGCAGCCAAGGTGTTACAAACACTGAAGCTTTCTTT.

The chain employs TRBV4-2 and TRBJ2-3, with TRBD1 as a possible D gene (5 bases). This CDR3 spans 14 amino acids. V was trimmed by 0 bases and J by 1 base, leaving 5 bases between them. In germline, CDR1 is LGHNA, CDR2 YNFKEQ. CDR3 sequence: CASSQEGGTDTQYF. In DNA, the CDR3 is TGTGCCAGCAGCCAAGAAGGGGGCACAGATACGCAGTATTTT.

There are a few counts of this clonotype. The chain employs TRBV19 and TRBJ1-2; TRBD1 is a possible D gene (5 bases). CDR1 is LNHDA, CDR2 SQIVND, per germline (reference sequence). Trimming pared 5 bases from V and 4 bases from J, leaving 14 bases between. This CDR3 region has 14 residues. The CDR3 nucleotides read TGTGCCAGTAGTGCCCCGGGACTCCTCTATGGCTACACCTTC. This encodes CASSAPGLLYGYTF.

This rearrangement joins TRBV29-1 to TRBJ2-3, with D possibly TRBD2 on 6 matching bases. Germline V gene data show CDR1 as SQVTM and CDR2 as ANQGSEA. Deletions cut 6 bases from V and 0 bases from J, with 22 bases between. CDR3 size: 17 residues. This chain's CDR3 is CSVRLPGAGLSTDTQYF. CDR3 DNA: TGCAGCGTCAGACTACCCGGGGCGGGACTTAGCACAGATACGCAGTATTTT.

This clonotype was found once. The chain employs TRBV12-5 and TRBJ2-7; D possibly matches TRBD1 or TRBD2 (5 bases each). The CDR3 loop spans 13 amino acids. CDR1 LGHNT and CDR2 FRNRAP come from the germline V gene. Trimming took off 4 bases at V and 2 bases at J, with 9 bases between the two ends. CDR3 nucleotides: TGTGCTAGTGGTTCCGGGGCCCCCTACGAGCAGTACTTC. It is translated as CASGSGAPYEQYF. The variable domain in full, completed from reference TRBV12-5 and TRBJ2-7, reads DARVTQTPRHKVTEMGQEVTMRCQPILGHNTVFWYRQTMMQGLELLAYFRNRAPLDDSGMPKDRFSAEMPDATLATLKIQPSEPRDSAVYFCASGSGAPYEQYFGPGTRLTVT.

About this clonotype itself: The junction and the germline gene differ at one end; a read error may be behind it. This chain connects TRBV5-3 to TRBJ1-1; 8 bases are a match to TRBD1. TRBV5-3 is labeled an ORF, and its function is uncertain. This CDR3 is built from 13 residues. In DNA, the CDR3 is TGTGCCAGCAGCTTGACAGGGGTCACTGAAGCTTTCTTT. Translated, it gives CASSLTGVTEAFF.

This clonotype was observed a few times. J is TRBJ1-6 and V is TRBV18; TRBD1 matches 7 bases. Germline-derived CDR1 and CDR2 are KGHSH and LQKENI. With V trimmed by 3 bases and J by 6 bases, 11 bases remained unmatched. The CDR3 spans 17 residues. CDR3 coding DNA: TGTGCCAGCTCACCCCAATTTTACAGGGGAGGTAATTCACCCCTCCACTTT. Protein product: CASSPQFYRGGNSPLHF.

This rearrangement joins TRBV13 to TRBJ2-3, with TRBD2 identical over 9 bases. Per germline, CDR1 PRHDT and CDR2 FYEKMQ (reference sequence). The CDR3 has 16 amino acids. J gave up 0 bases and V 1 base, and 2 bases lay outside the gene matches. CDR3 amino acids: CASSLVTSGSTDTQYF. In DNA, the CDR3 is TGTGCCAGCAGCTTAGTCACTAGCGGGAGCACAGATACGCAGTATTTT.

This clonotype appeared a few times. The chain carries TRBV28 and TRBJ1-4, with unresolved D. V was clipped by 2 bases and J by 1 base, with 17 bases between them. This CDR3 has 18 residues. The germline V gene has CDR1 MDHEN and CDR2 SYDVKM. For the CDR3, the DNA is TGTGCCAGCAGTTTAGTAGGACTGCGGGCAAGAACTAATGAAAAACTGTTTTTT. Amino acids: CASSLVGLRARTNEKLFF.

The rearrangement uses TRBV12-3 or TRBV12-4 and TRBJ1-1; D perhaps matches TRBD1 (6 bases). The CDR3 spans 13 residues. The V end was cut by 6 bases, the J end by 4 bases, with 12 bases between. CDR3 in DNA: TGTGCCAGCAGAGAACAGGGTAGCACTGAAGCTTTCTTT. Its protein product is CASREQGSTEAFF.

CDR3 residues: CASTPVVGTGELFF. The CDR3 DNA sequence: TGTGCCAGCACCCCCGTGGTTGGCACCGGGGAGCTGTTTTTT. This chain uses TRBV12-3 or TRBV12-4 with TRBJ2-2; D remains ambiguous. The CDR3 has 14 residues. Trimming stripped 7 bases from V and 4 bases from J, with 13 bases between.

This clonotype was seen more than once but under ten times. The CDR3 coding sequence is TGTGCCAGCAGAACCGGACAGGGAGGTCATGAGCAGTTCTTC. Translation gives CASRTGQGGHEQFF. The V gene is TRBV5-5, the J gene TRBJ2-1; 8 bases are a match to TRBD1. With 5 bases clipped from V and 8 bases from J, the junction kept 9 bases outside the gene matches. There are 14 residues in the CDR3. From germline, CDR1 is SGHKS and CDR2 YYEKEE (reference sequence).

The rearrangement joins TRBV30 to TRBJ2-3; D remains ambiguous. Germline lookup yields CDR1 GTSNPN and CDR2 SVGIG (reference sequence). V shed 4 bases and J shed 9 bases, with 14 bases lying between them. The CDR3 is 12 residues long. The CDR3 loop reads CAWTKKSETQYF. The CDR3 coding sequence is TGTGCCTGGACTAAAAAGTCGGAGACGCAGTATTTT. The full variable domain, its missing parts supplied by reference TRBV30 and TRBJ2-3, is SQTIHQWPATLVQPVGSPLSLECTVEGTSNPNLYWYRQAAGRGLQLLFYSVGIGQISSEVPQNLSASRPQDRQFILSSKKLLLSDSGFYLCAWTKKSETQYFGPGTRLTVL.

The sample holds one count of this clonotype. The V and J genes are TRBV19 and TRBJ1-1, with a weak D call TRBD1 (5 bases). Germline loops: CDR1 LNHDA, CDR2 SQIVND (reference sequence). CDR3 length equals 15 residues. V was trimmed by 5 bases and J by 3 bases, leaving 16 bases between them. The CDR3, as DNA: TGTGCCAGTAGTGAAGGAAGGGGTGTGGACACTGAAGCTTTCTTT. This encodes CASSEGRGVDTEAFF.

CDR3 nucleotides: TGCGCCAGCAGCTTGGGCCCGCCGGGACAGACCTACGAGCAGTACTTC. Residues: CASSLGPPGQTYEQYF. The chain employs TRBV5-1 and TRBJ2-7, with 7 bases matching TRBD1. The V gene end was trimmed by 0 bases and the J gene end by 2 bases; junction bases not matched to a gene: 8. Germline V gives CDR1 SGHRS, CDR2 YFSETQ. The CDR3 is 16 amino acids. The variable domain in full, with the rest retrieved from reference TRBV5-1 and TRBJ2-7, is KAGVTQTPRYLIKTRGQQVTLSCSPISGHRSVSWYQQTPGQGLQFLFEYFSETQRNKGNFPGRFSGRQFSNSRSEMNVSTLELGDSALYLCASSLGPPGQTYEQYFGPGTRLTVT.

CDR3 sequence reads: CAIRGQLNTGELFF. In nucleotides, the CDR3 is TGTGCCATCAGGGGACAGCTGAACACCGGGGAGCTGTTTTTT. The V gene is TRBV10-3, the J gene TRBJ2-2; 7 bases match TRBD1. Germline trimming cut 6 bases from V and 1 base from J; bases unmatched to any gene: 2. This CDR3 has 14 amino acids. CDR1 is ENHRY and CDR2 is SYGVKD in the germline V gene.

This clonotype has only a few counts. The genes are TRBV2 and TRBJ1-2, with no clear D. Germline V gene lookup returns CDR1 SNHLY and CDR2 FYNNEI. The CDR3 is 11 amino acids. Trimming stripped 6 bases from V and 2 bases from J, with 4 bases between. CDR3 sequence reads: CASSNNYGYTF. In nucleotides, the CDR3 is TGTGCCAGCAGCAACAACTATGGCTACACCTTC.

CDR3 in DNA: TGTGCCAGCAGCAAAGCGTTGCTTCCCGCCTACGAGCAGTACTTC. Its translation is CASSKALLPAYEQYF. The chain combines TRBV21-1 with TRBJ2-7; the DNA was not used to check the table's D call, TRBD1. TRBV21-1 counts as a pseudogene. CDR3 length: 15 amino acids.

The chain couples TRBV12-3 or TRBV12-4 to TRBJ1-5; D remains unclear. The CDR3 covers 13 residues. Trimming pared 1 base from V and 6 bases from J, leaving 7 bases between. The CDR3 nucleotides read TGTGCCAGCAGTTTAGGGCACGCTCAGCCCCAGCATTTT. Its translation: CASSLGHAQPQHF.

J is TRBJ2-1 and V is TRBV29-1; D is unclear. This CDR3 contains 10 residues. Germline V gene data show CDR1 as SQVTM and CDR2 as ANQGSEA. Trimming removed 5 bases at V and 6 bases at J, with 5 bases between. CDR3 sequence (DNA): TGCAGCGTTATAACCAATGAGCAGTTCTTC. The encoded protein is CSVITNEQFF.

This chain links TRBV2 with TRBJ1-5; D remains unclear. The V end was cut by 3 bases, the J end by 3 bases, with 9 bases between. Germline V CDR1 and CDR2: SNHLY, FYNNEI. The CDR3 has 14 amino acids. Written as DNA, the CDR3 is TGTGCCAGCAGTGATGGAGGCTACAATCAGCCCCAGCATTTT. Translation gives CASSDGGYNQPQHF.

The CDR3 reads CASSYSAGGSYEQYF. In DNA, the CDR3 is TGTGCCAGCAGTTACTCGGCAGGGGGATCCTACGAGCAGTACTTC. The chain has TRBV6-8 and TRBJ2-7; 7 bases match TRBD1. This CDR3 spans 15 amino acids. J gave up 1 base and V 0 bases, and 3 bases lay outside the gene matches. Looked up from germline, CDR1 is MNHGY and CDR2 is SAAAGT.